This TCR beta chain comes out of a study of T cells in Graves' hyperthyroidism and ophthalmopathy. The CDR3 runs 15 residues. Germline V gives CDR1 SGHRS, CDR2 YFSETQ. Trimming removed 3 bases at V and 1 base at J, with 13 bases between. Study-wide results and caveats: Ophthalmopathy was model-predicted a median 6.5 months pre-onset. The authors' 13 V-J model separated ophthalmopathy from stable hyperthyroidism.

Exclusions: uncontrolled infection, other autoimmune disease, pregnancy, lactation. This clonotype came up many times. The antigen is undetermined. The CDR3 regions of TCR beta were amplified from RNA transcripts. The study used the HTBI primer set for a first-round RT-PCR of the TCR CDR3. Each CDR3 protein is one row after TCRdb ran MiXCR on the multiplex PCR reads. The sample includes 480,000 or so distinct CDR3 sequences, 46% of them seen just once. Specimen: peripheral blood or thyroid tissue (not recorded which). The receptor was isolated from an adult woman with Graves' disease, either hyperthyroidism or ophthalmopathy (not recorded which). This rearrangement joins TRBV5-1 to TRBJ1-2; unclear D gene. The CDR3 sequence: CASSSGRVDNYGYTF. CDR3 in DNA: TGCGCCAGCAGCTCGGGCCGTGTGGATAACTATGGCTACACCTTC.